The 20 T cell receptor beta chains presented below share a single source sample, sequenced in a study of early T cells in non-severe SARS-CoV-2 infection. TCRdb used MiXCR to reprocess the 5' RACE reads, holding one entry per CDR3 protein. Among roughly 90,000 distinct CDR3 sequences listed, roughly 15% were seen once. The sample comprised whole blood. All receptors derive from an adult who was a healthcare worker with PCR-confirmed SARS-CoV-2 infection or an uninfected control (not recorded which).

There are a few counts of this clonotype. Written as DNA, the CDR3 is TGTGCCAGTAAATCTAACGAAGAGACCCAGTACTTC. This encodes CASKSNEETQYF. V and J are TRBV19 and TRBJ2-5, with D hard to call. Between the trimmed V and J ends, which lost 7 bases and 3 bases, there was a span of 9 bases. The CDR3 extends over 12 amino acids. CDR1 LNHDA and CDR2 SQIVND come from the germline V gene (reference sequence).

The rearrangement links TRBV12-3 or TRBV12-4 to TRBJ1-6, with a possible D match to TRBD1 (5 bases). Trimming took 2 bases from V and 9 from J, leaving 14 bases between them. The CDR3 covers 15 residues. The CDR3 region has the DNA TGTGCCAGCAGTTTATCGCCAGGGTGGGGTTCACCCCTCCACTTT. Its protein product is CASSLSPGWGSPLHF.

The V call is TRBV7-9, the J call TRBJ1-2, with D possibly matching TRBD1 (6 bases). Germline loops: CDR1 SEHNR, CDR2 FQNEAQ (reference sequence). The CDR3 loop spans 13 amino acids. V was shortened by 5 bases and J by 4 bases, with 11 bases between the two germline ends. This CDR3 is CASSPGTPYGYTF. The CDR3 bases are TGTGCCAGCAGCCCTGGGACACCCTATGGCTACACCTTC.

The genes are TRBV6-1 and TRBJ2-2; no definite D call. The CDR3 has 14 residues. V dropped 1 base and J dropped 6 bases, with 9 bases sitting between them. Germline assignment: CDR1 MNHNS and CDR2 SASEGT. The CDR3 DNA sequence: TGTGCCAGCAGTGAAGAGAGTTTCCCCGGGGAGCTGTTTTTT. Translated, it gives CASSEESFPGELFF.

The chain recombines TRBV11-2 with TRBJ2-1; 15 nucleotides match TRBD2. The CDR3 loop spans 17 amino acids. Germline V gene data show CDR1 as SGHAT and CDR2 as FQNNGV. The ends lost 5 bases at V and 9 bases at J; junction bases unmatched: 11. Here the CDR3 reads CASSVPGLAGGVVEQFF. CDR3 sequence (DNA): TGTGCCAGCAGCGTGCCGGGACTAGCGGGGGGTGTTGTTGAGCAGTTCTTC.

This clonotype was observed a few times. This chain links TRBV20-1 with TRBJ1-1, with 11 bases aligning to TRBD1. This CDR3 spans 16 amino acids. Losses at the gene ends were 5 bases for V and 5 bases for J; bases not matched to a gene: 13. Germline assignment: CDR1 DFQATT and CDR2 SNEGSKA (reference sequence). This chain's CDR3 is CSAPKTGQGAGTEAFF. The CDR3 DNA reads as TGCAGTGCTCCTAAAACTGGACAGGGGGCAGGGACTGAAGCTTTCTTT.

This clonotype was counted at least ten times. The rearrangement uses TRBV7-3 and TRBJ2-4, with D maybe TRBD2 (6 bases). This CDR3 comprises 15 residues. Per germline, CDR1 SGHTA and CDR2 FQGTGA. Between the trimmed V and J ends, which lost 3 bases and 8 bases, there was a span of 17 bases. The DNA of the CDR3 is TGTGCCAGCAGCTTGAATGGCCGCGGGAAGCACATTCAGTACTTC. Residues: CASSLNGRGKHIQYF.

This clonotype turned up a few times. The genes are TRBV12-3 or TRBV12-4 and TRBJ1-2; D unclear. V gave up 5 bases and J gave up 8 bases, with 18 bases separating them. The CDR3 is 14 residues long. Written as DNA, the CDR3 is TGTGCCAGCAGTACCACACCTGTCTATGGAGGCTACACCTTC. Translated, it gives CASSTTPVYGGYTF.

This clonotype has at least ten counts. The rearrangement links TRBV6-1 to TRBJ1-1; D is perhaps TRBD1 (6 bases). CDR1 is MNHNS and CDR2 is SASEGT in the germline V gene. Trimming removed 2 bases at V and 4 bases at J, with 11 bases between. This CDR3 comprises 14 residues. The CDR3 here is CASSENQGSTEAFF. The CDR3 coding sequence is TGTGCCAGCAGTGAAAACCAGGGGAGCACTGAAGCTTTCTTT.

The J gene is TRBJ2-1, the V gene TRBV21-1; the table's D call TRBD2 went unverified against the DNA. TRBV21-1 has pseudogene status. CDR3 size: 19 residues. This chain's CDR3 is CASSKGRLAGGPVFNEQFF. Here the CDR3 DNA reads TGTGCCAGCAGCAAAGGCCGGCTAGCGGGGGGGCCAGTCTTCAATGAGCAGTTCTTC.

V and J are TRBV11-3 and TRBJ2-1; D tentatively reads TRBD1 or TRBD2 (5 bases each). V lost 3 bases and J lost 10, with 22 bases in between. This CDR3 contains 16 residues. Germline loops: CDR1 SGHNT, CDR2 YENEEA. The CDR3: CASSLGTRLAWGEQFF. The CDR3 DNA sequence: TGTGCCAGCAGCTTGGGGACCCGGTTGGCGTGGGGGGAGCAGTTCTTC.

V is TRBV10-2 and J is TRBJ1-5, with 7 bases identical to TRBD1. Germline lookup yields CDR1 WSHSY and CDR2 SAAADI. CDR3 length: 15 amino acids. The V gene end was trimmed by 4 bases and the J gene end by 6 bases; junction bases not matched to a gene: 9. CDR3 bases: TGCGCCAGCAGTGTACAAGGGGGCGGGAGTCAGCCCCAGCATTTT. This translates into CASSVQGGGSQPQHF.

This chain uses TRBV10-1 with TRBJ2-1, with D possibly called TRBD1 or TRBD2 (5 bases each). Trimming cost V 10 bases and J 15 bases, with 22 bases left between them. Germline CDR1 reads WNHNN; CDR2 reads SYGVQD (reference sequence). This CDR3 region has 12 residues. The CDR3 nucleotides read TGCGCCACCCAGGCTGAGGAGAGGGGATGGTTCTTC. Protein sequence: CATQAEERGWFF.

This clonotype has only a few counts. V is TRBV5-1 and J is TRBJ2-5; D is undetermined. The CDR3 extends over 12 amino acids. Germline V gene data show CDR1 as SGHRS and CDR2 as YFSETQ. V lost 4 bases and J lost 2, with 6 bases in between. The chain's CDR3 is CASSPEQETQYF. The CDR3 DNA reads TGCGCCAGCAGCCCGGAACAAGAGACCCAGTACTTC.

This clonotype was seen a few times. The CDR3 sequence: CSALGQGDRYEQYV. The CDR3, as DNA: TGCAGTGCTCTGGGGCAGGGGGACCGCTACGAGCAGTACGTC. The chain carries TRBV20-1 and TRBJ2-7; 7 bases agree with TRBD1. The V gene's germline CDR1 is DFQATT and CDR2 SNEGSKA (reference sequence). V shed 5 bases and J 3 bases; nucleotides not matched to a gene: 10. The CDR3 runs 14 residues.

This clonotype turned up a few times. The gene calls are TRBV7-2 and TRBJ2-4; tentatively, D is TRBD1 (6 bases). Trimming left V 4 bases short and J 3 bases short, with 13 bases between. Germline values: CDR1 SGHTA, CDR2 FQGNSA. The CDR3 length is 15 residues. The CDR3, as DNA: TGTGCCAGCAGCTACAGGGTTAAGGGCAAAAACATTCAGTACTTC. Its translation: CASSYRVKGKNIQYF. Based on the CDR3 plus reference TRBV7-2 and TRBJ2-4, the full variable domain is GAGVSQSPSNKVTEKGKDVELRCDPISGHTALYWYRQSLGQGLEFLIYFQGNSAPDKSGLPSDRFSAERTGGSVSTLTIQRTQQEDSAVYLCASSYRVKGKNIQYFGAGTRLSVL.

This clonotype came up many times. The chain links TRBV12-3 or TRBV12-4 to TRBJ2-1; D tentatively reads TRBD1 or TRBD2 (5 bases each). V lost 6 bases, J lost 7 bases, and 10 bases lay in between. The CDR3 covers 12 residues. CDR3 nucleotide sequence: TGTGCCAGCAGGGGGACGGAAAATGAGCAGTTCTTC. It codes for CASRGTENEQFF.

In its sample, this clonotype was seen a few times. This chain connects TRBV23-1 to TRBJ2-7, with D perhaps matching TRBD2 (5 bases). TRBV23-1 is designated an ORF whose function remains uncertain. The CDR3 extends over 12 amino acids. V was shortened by 7 bases and J by 6 bases, with 13 bases between the two germline ends. CDR3 nucleotides: TGCGCCAGCAAGAGGGAGAAGCGCGAGCAGTACGTC. The encoded protein is CASKREKREQYV.

The chain couples TRBV6-1 to TRBJ2-7; D call uncertain. V dropped 7 bases and J dropped 5 bases, with 9 bases sitting between them. The germline V gene encodes CDR1 MNHNS and CDR2 SASEGT. This CDR3 is 11 amino acids long. The DNA for the CDR3 is TGTGCCAGCAAAAGTTCTCACGAGCAGTACGTC. As protein: CASKSSHEQYV.

This clonotype was seen ten or more times. V gene TRBV20-1 combines with J gene TRBJ2-1; TRBD1 aligns across 9 bases. Losses at the gene ends were 5 bases for V and 5 bases for J; bases not matched to a gene: 4. Germline V CDR1 and CDR2: DFQATT, SNEGSKA (reference sequence). The CDR3 contains 13 residues. The CDR3 nucleotides read TGCAGTGCTCCATGGGACAGGGACAATGAGCAGTTCTTC. The encoded protein is CSAPWDRDNEQFF.